This T cell receptor (beta chain) was identified in a study of technical replicates of blood from a few donors. The CDR3 loop spans 13 amino acids. Unmatched junction bases numbered 8, after V lost 11 bases and J lost 5 bases. In germline, CDR1 is SNHLY, CDR2 FYNNEI. This clone was seen once. Only in-frame clones appear in the TCRdb table, and some are missing; sequencing was by immunoSEQ multiplex PCR. This table holds 65,000 to 80,000 clones, about nine tenths found once. The rearrangement uses TRBV2 and TRBJ2-2; 7 nucleotides line up with TRBD2. This sequence was found in a human donor in good health. The sequenced sample consisted of T cells isolated from PBMCs. CDR3 nucleotide sequence: TGTGCCTTGGGGGGGAAGGGTACCGGGGAGCTGTTTTTT. As protein: CALGGKGTGELFF.